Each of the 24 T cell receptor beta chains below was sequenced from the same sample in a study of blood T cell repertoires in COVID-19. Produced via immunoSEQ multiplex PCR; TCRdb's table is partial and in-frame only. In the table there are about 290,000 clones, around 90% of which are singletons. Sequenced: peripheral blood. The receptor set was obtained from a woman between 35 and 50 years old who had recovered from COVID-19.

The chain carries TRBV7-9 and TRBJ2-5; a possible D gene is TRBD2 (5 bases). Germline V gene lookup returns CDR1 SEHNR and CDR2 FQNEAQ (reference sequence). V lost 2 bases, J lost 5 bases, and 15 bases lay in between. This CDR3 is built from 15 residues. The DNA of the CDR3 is TGTGCCAGCAGCTTAATCAACGAGGGTGTGGAGACCCAGTACTTC. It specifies CASSLINEGVETQYF.

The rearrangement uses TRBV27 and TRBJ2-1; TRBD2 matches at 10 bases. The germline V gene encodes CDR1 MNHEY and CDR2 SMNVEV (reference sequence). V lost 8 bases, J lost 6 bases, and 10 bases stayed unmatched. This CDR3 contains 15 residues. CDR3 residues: CASGYGTSASNEQFF. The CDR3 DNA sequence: TGTGCCAGCGGGTATGGGACTAGCGCTTCCAATGAGCAGTTCTTC.

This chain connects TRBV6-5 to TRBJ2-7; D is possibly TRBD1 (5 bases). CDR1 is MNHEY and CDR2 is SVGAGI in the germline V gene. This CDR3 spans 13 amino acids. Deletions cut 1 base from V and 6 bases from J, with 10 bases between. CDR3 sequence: CASSYYQGGEQYF. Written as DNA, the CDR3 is TGTGCCAGCAGTTACTACCAGGGTGGCGAGCAGTACTTC.

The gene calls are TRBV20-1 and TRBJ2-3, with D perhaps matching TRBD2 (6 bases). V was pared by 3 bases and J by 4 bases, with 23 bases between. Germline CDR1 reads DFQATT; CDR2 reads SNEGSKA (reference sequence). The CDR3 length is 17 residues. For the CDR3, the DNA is TGCAGTGCTAGTGGCCCCGGCCGGGAGCTGACGGCAGATACGCAGTATTTT. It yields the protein CSASGPGRELTADTQYF.

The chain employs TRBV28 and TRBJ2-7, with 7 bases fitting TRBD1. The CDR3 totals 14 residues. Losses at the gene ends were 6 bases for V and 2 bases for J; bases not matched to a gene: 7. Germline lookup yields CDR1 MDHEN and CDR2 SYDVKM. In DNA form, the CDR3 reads TGTGCCAGCAGCACCCGACAGGGTACCTACGAGCAGTACTTC. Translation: CASSTRQGTYEQYF.

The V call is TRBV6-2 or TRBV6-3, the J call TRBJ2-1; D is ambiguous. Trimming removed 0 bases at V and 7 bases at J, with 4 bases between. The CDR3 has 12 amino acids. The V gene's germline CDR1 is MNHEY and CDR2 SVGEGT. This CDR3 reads CASSYSYNEQFF. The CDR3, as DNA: TGTGCCAGCAGTTACTCATATAATGAGCAGTTCTTC.

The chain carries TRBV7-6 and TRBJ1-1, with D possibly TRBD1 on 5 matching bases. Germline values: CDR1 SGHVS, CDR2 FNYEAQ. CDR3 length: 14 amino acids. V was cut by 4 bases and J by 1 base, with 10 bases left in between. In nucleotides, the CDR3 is TGTGCCAGCAGCTCGGGGGGGGAGAACACTGAAGCTTTCTTT. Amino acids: CASSSGGENTEAFF. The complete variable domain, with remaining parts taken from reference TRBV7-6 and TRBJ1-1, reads GAGVSQSPRYKVTKRGQDVALRCDPISGHVSLYWYRQALGQGPEFLTYFNYEAQQDKSGLPNDRFSAERPEGSISTLTIQRTEQRDSAMYRCASSSGGENTEAFFGQGTRLTVV.

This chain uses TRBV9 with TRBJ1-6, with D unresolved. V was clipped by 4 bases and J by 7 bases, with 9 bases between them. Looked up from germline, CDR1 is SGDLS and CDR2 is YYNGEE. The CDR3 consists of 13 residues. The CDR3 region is CASSTRANSPLHF. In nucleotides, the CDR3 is TGTGCCAGCAGCACCCGAGCGAATTCACCCCTCCACTTT.

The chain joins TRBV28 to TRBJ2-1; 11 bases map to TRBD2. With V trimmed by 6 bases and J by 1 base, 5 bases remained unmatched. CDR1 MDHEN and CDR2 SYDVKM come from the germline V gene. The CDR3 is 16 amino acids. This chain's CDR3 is CASRLLAGVSYNEQFF. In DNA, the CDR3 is TGTGCCAGCAGACTACTAGCGGGAGTTTCCTACAATGAGCAGTTCTTC.

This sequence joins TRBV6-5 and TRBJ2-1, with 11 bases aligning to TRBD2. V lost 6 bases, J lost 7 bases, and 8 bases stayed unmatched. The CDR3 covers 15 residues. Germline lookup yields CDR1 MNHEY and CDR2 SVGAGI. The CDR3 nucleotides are TGTGCCAGCAGGGCCCCGGGACTAGCGGATAATGAGCAGTTCTTC. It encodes CASRAPGLADNEQFF.

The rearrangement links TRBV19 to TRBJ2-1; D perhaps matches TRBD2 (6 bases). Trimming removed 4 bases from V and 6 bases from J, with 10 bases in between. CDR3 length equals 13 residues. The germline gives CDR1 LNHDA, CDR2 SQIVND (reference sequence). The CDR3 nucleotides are TGTGCCAGTAGTACGGGACTCCTCAATGAGCAGTTCTTC. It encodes CASSTGLLNEQFF.

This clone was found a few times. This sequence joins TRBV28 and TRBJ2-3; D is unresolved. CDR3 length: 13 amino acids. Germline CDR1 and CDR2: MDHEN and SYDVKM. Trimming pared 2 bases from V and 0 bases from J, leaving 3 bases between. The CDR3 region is CASSLPSTDTQYF. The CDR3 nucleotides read TGTGCCAGCAGTTTACCTAGCACAGATACGCAGTATTTT.

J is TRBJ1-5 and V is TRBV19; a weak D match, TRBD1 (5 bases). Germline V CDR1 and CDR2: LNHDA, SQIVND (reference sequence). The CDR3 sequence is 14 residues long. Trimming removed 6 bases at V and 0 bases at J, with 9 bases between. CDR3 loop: CASRSGLSNQPQHF. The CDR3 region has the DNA TGTGCCAGTAGGTCGGGACTTAGCAATCAGCCCCAGCATTTT.

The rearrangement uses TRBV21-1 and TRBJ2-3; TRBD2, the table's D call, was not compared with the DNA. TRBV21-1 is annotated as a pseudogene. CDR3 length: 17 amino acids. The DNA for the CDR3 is TGTGCCAGCAGCAACTACAAGACCGGGACTAGTGTTGATACGCAGTATTTT. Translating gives CASSNYKTGTSVDTQYF.

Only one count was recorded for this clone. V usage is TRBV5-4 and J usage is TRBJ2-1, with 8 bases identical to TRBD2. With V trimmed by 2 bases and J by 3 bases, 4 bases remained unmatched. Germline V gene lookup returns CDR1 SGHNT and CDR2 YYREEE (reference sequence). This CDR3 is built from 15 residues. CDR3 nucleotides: TGTGCCAGCAGCTTTTCGGGAGGGCTCTACAATGAGCAGTTCTTC. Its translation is CASSFSGGLYNEQFF.

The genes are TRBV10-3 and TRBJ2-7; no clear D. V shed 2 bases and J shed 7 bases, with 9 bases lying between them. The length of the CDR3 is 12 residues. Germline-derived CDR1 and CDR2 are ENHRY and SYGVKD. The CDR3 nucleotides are TGTGCCATCAGTGAGACTTCGGGTGAGCAGTACTTC. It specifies CAISETSGEQYF.

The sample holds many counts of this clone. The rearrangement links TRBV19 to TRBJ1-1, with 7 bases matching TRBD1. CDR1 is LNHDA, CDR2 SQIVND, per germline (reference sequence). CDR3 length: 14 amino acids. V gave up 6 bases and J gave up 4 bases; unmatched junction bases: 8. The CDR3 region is CASSPTGFSTEAFF. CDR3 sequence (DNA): TGTGCCAGTAGCCCGACAGGGTTCAGCACTGAAGCTTTCTTT. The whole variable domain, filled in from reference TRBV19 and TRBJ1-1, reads DGGITQSPKYLFRKEGQNVTLSCEQNLNHDAMYWYRQDPGQGLRLIYYSQIVNDFQKGDIAEGYSVSREKKESFPLTVTSAQKNPTAFYLCASSPTGFSTEAFFGQGTRLTVV.

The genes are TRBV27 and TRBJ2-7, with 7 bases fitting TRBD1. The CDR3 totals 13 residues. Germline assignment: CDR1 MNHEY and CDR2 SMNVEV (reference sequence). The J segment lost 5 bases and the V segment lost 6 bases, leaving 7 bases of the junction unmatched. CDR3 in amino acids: CASSDRAYDEQYF. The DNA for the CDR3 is TGTGCCAGCAGCGACAGGGCGTACGACGAGCAGTACTTC.

The CDR3 DNA reads as TGTGCCGGGGGTCCGGGACTAGCAGACACAGATACGCAGTATTTT. This gives the protein CAGGPGLADTDTQYF. The V and J genes are TRBV2 and TRBJ2-3; TRBD2 agrees at 9 bases. The CDR3 contains 15 residues. The V gene's germline CDR1 is SNHLY and CDR2 FYNNEI. V lost 11 bases and J lost 2; bases outside the gene matches: 11.

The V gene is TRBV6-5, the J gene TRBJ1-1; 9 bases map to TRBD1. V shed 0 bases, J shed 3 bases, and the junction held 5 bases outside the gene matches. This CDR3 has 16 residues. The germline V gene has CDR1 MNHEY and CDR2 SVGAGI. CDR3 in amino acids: CASSYSGQGLYTEAFF. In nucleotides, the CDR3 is TGTGCCAGCAGTTACTCGGGACAGGGTTTGTACACTGAAGCTTTCTTT.

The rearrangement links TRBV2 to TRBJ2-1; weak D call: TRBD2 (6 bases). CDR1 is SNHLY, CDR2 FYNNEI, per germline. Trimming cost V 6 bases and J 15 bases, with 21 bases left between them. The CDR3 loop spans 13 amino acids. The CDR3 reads CASRAGSQGGPFF. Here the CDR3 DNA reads TGTGCCAGCAGGGCTGGTAGTCAGGGAGGCCCGTTCTTC.

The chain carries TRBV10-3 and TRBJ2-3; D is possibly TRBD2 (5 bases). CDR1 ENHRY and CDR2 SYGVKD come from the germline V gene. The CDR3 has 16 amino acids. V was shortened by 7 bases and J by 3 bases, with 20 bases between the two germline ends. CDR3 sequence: CAIKEARTGSTDTQYF. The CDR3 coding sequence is TGTGCCATCAAGGAGGCCCGGACGGGGTCGACAGATACGCAGTATTTT.

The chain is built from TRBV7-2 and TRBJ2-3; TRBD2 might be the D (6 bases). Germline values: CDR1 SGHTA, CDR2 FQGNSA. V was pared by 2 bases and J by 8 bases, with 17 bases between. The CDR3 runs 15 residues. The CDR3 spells CASSLYVLASGTQYF. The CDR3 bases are TGTGCCAGCAGCTTATATGTGCTAGCGAGTGGTACGCAGTATTTT.

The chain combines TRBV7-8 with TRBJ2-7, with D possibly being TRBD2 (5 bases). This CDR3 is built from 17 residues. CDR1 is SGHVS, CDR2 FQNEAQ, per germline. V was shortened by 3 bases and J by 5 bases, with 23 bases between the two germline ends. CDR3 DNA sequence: TGTGCCAGCAGCTTCGGTTCGGTCTTAGCGAATTCCAACGAGCAGTACTTC. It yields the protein CASSFGSVLANSNEQYF.